This TCR beta chain was profiled in a study of blood T cell repertoires in COVID-19. The overall study: The analysed material was cDNA or gDNA that came from T cells, B-cell-depleted T cells, or PBMCs.

CDR3 length: 15 residues. Deletions cut 1 base from V and 7 bases from J, with 14 bases between. In germline, CDR1 is LNHNV, CDR2 YYDKDF (reference sequence). In the authors' methods: For nucleated cells, counts were estimated from reference gene primer amplification. The data were produced by immunoSEQ multiplex PCR, yet TCRdb's version contains in-frame clones alone and is incomplete. The V and J calls and clone size were taken over from that table, and D and trimming were inferred from the DNA. The sample holds almost 250,000 clones, 75% to 90% seen once. Participants spanned ages roughly 18 to 90 years and resided in 20 to 30 US areas. Two negative PCRs, clearance, or symptom resolution were required of recovered Cohort 3 donors.

This chain uses TRBV15 with TRBJ1-5, with a tentative D call TRBD1 (6 bases). Sequenced: PBMCs or T cells enriched from blood (not recorded which). The sequence came from a woman in her 30s who had recovered from COVID-19. The CDR3 is CATSRGWTVTQPQHF. Written as DNA, the CDR3 is TGTGCCACCAGCAGAGGGTGGACAGTTACCCAGCCCCAGCATTTT.